The 8 T cell receptor beta chains listed next were all sequenced from one sample in a study of cytomegalovirus exposure and HLA in healthy donors. Data came from immunoSEQ multiplex PCR; TCRdb stores just in-frame clones and leaves some out. This sample yields roughly 110,000 clones, of which around 89% are seen a single time; less than 2% belongs to the top ten. Sample: PBMCs. These receptor sequences come from a woman aged 18 to 35 in good health and CMV-seropositive.

Notes on this clone: This sample includes further DNA sequences coding for the same CDR3. V usage is TRBV6-5 and J usage is TRBJ1-5; TRBD1 agrees at 8 bases. Per the germline V gene, CDR1 is MNHEY and CDR2 is SVGAGI. V lost 6 bases to trimming and J lost 4 bases; unmatched junction nucleotides: 2. This CDR3 has 13 residues. The CDR3 nucleotides read TGTGCCAGCAGCCGGGACAGGAATCAGCCCCAGCATTTT. It codes for CASSRDRNQPQHF.

This chain joins TRBV5-4 and TRBJ1-5, with D perhaps matching TRBD1 (6 bases). Germline lookup yields CDR1 SGHNT and CDR2 YYREEE (reference sequence). V was cut by 5 bases and J by 1 base, with 10 bases left in between. The CDR3 consists of 14 residues. In DNA, the CDR3 is TGTGCCAGCAGTTCTGACAGGAGCAATCAGCCCCAGCATTTT. It is translated as CASSSDRSNQPQHF.

This chain links TRBV4-2 with TRBJ1-2; D ambiguous. V was shortened by 0 bases and J by 4 bases, with 12 bases between the two germline ends. CDR3 length: 15 amino acids. Germline CDR1 and CDR2: LGHNA and YNFKEQ. The CDR3 sequence is CASSQDIRAPYGYTF. In DNA form, the CDR3 reads TGTGCCAGCAGCCAAGATATCCGAGCCCCCTATGGCTACACCTTC.

J is TRBJ2-3 and V is TRBV10-3, with 13 bases aligning to TRBD2. The germline gives CDR1 ENHRY, CDR2 SYGVKD. This CDR3 comprises 14 residues. V trimming: 6 bases; J trimming: 8 bases; junction bases outside the gene matches: 5. The CDR3 reads CAIRGTSGAGTQYF. The CDR3 DNA follows: TGTGCCATCAGGGGGACTAGCGGGGCCGGTACGCAGTATTTT.

The J gene is TRBJ2-7, the V gene TRBV5-4; D might be TRBD1 (6 bases). The V and J ends lost 4 bases and 3 bases respectively, with 17 bases between them. The V gene's germline CDR1 is SGHNT and CDR2 YYREEE (reference sequence). The CDR3 contains 15 residues. Here the CDR3 reads CASSLQGGSLYEQYF. The DNA for the CDR3 is TGTGCCAGCAGCCTACAGGGCGGCTCACTCTACGAGCAGTACTTC.

The V call is TRBV7-2, the J call TRBJ2-1; TRBD2 matches 14 bases. The CDR3 consists of 18 residues. With V trimmed by 4 bases and J by 9 bases, 14 bases remained unmatched. Germline CDR1 SGHTA, CDR2 FQGNSA. CDR3 in DNA: TGTGCCAGCAGCTCACCGGGACTAGCGGGGGAGAAGTGGTTTGAGCAGTTCTTC. Protein: CASSSPGLAGEKWFEQFF.

This chain joins TRBV4-1 and TRBJ2-5, with 11 bases identical to TRBD2. CDR1 is MGHRA, CDR2 YSYEKL, per germline. After removal of 4 bases from V and 5 bases from J, the junction contained 3 bases not matched to a gene. The CDR3 consists of 14 residues. DNA of the CDR3: TGCGCCAGCAGCCCCGCTAGCGGGGGGGAGACCCAGTACTTC. Residues: CASSPASGGETQYF.

In DNA, the CDR3 is TGCAGCGTTTATTCCCCTCCGGGACAGGGTATTGAAGCTTTCTTT. Amino acid sequence: CSVYSPPGQGIEAFF. The rearrangement links TRBV29-1 to TRBJ1-1; 9 bases agree with TRBD1. There are 15 residues in the CDR3. V gave up 5 bases and J gave up 7 bases; unmatched junction bases: 14. Germline V gene lookup returns CDR1 SQVTM and CDR2 ANQGSEA. The complete variable domain, with remaining parts taken from reference TRBV29-1 and TRBJ1-1, reads SAVISQKPSRDICQRGTSLTIQCQVDSQVTMMFWYRQQPGQSLTLIATANQGSEATYESGFVIDKFPISRPNLTFSTLTVSNMSPEDSSIYLCSVYSPPGQGIEAFFGQGTRLTVV.